This T cell receptor (beta chain) was identified in a study of early T cells in non-severe SARS-CoV-2 infection. For the study at large: The authors sequenced bulk RNA from unsorted whole blood, leaving chains unpaired. Study-level results: VDJdb-based annotation leaned toward anti-spike CD8 responses and missed private and CD4 specificities.

This clonotype came up a few times. Its antigen is still unknown. CDR1 and CDR2 (germline): SGDLS, YYNGEE. This CDR3 comprises 13 residues. The V and J ends lost 8 bases and 6 bases, in that order; junction bases with no gene match: 1. Separate cDNA molecules each had unique molecular identifiers attached to them. TCRdb re-called the 5' RACE reads with MiXCR, one entry per CDR3 protein. This sample has tens of thousands of distinct CDR3 sequences; 14% to 15% occur once, and the top ten carry less than 7%. This TCR was sampled from an adult who was a healthcare worker with PCR-confirmed SARS-CoV-2 infection or an uninfected control (not recorded which). The chain links TRBV9 to TRBJ2-1; 14 bases line up with TRBD2. Sequencing input: whole blood. CDR3 nucleotides: TGTGCCAGTGGACTAGCGGGGGGCAATGAGCAGTTCTTC. This encodes CASGLAGGNEQFF.